This T cell receptor (beta chain) was recovered during a study of blood T cells in healthy people across ages. Using a J-beta primer mix together with a sample-barcoded 5' primer, a second PCR was run for about 6 to 11 cycles. TCRdb processed the 5' RACE reads anew with MiXCR; each CDR3 protein has one entry. The sample holds fewer than 950,000 distinct CDR3 sequences, around 34% seen once. Trimming stripped 0 bases from V and 2 bases from J, with 11 bases between. Germline V gene data show CDR1 as ENHRY and CDR2 as SYGVKD. The length of the CDR3 is 17 residues. This sequence originates from a young man in good health. Sequenced input: blood. The chain uses TRBV10-3 and TRBJ1-6; tentative D call: TRBD1 (6 bases). CDR3 nucleotides: TGTGCCATCAGTGAGTCTCAGGGGCTGGCCTATAATTCACCCCTCCACTTT. Translation: CAISESQGLAYNSPLHF.